The 25 T cell receptor beta chains below come from one sample, sequenced in a study of shared clonotypes between healthy human individuals (TCRdb year 2020). The library was produced with the immunoSEQ multiplex PCR assay. Entries here come from immuneACCESS through TCRdb and include only in-frame sequences with V and J called. Some clones fail to appear in such tables; in the studies checked, an unresolved V gene covers under half of the shortfall, and the cause of the remainder is unknown. The sample table contains roughly 2,000,000 clones; only one count was recorded for about 94% of them. Jointly, the top ten make up around 1.7% of the sample. For the CD8 naive samples, CD45RO-negative cells were positively selected for CCR7, yielding a CD45RA+CCR7+ population from which TemRA cells were excluded. The sample comprised naive CD8+ T cells from PBMCs. Explained via the paper, the cell subset or site label denotes: CD45RA+CCR7+. The receptors were sampled from a man aged 18 to 30 in good health. Some clones in this sample may be carry-over from other donors' samples.

A note on this clone: The same CDR3 also results from other DNA sequences found in this sample. The J gene is TRBJ2-7, the V gene TRBV19; 11 bases agree with TRBD1. The germline V gene encodes CDR1 LNHDA and CDR2 SQIVND (reference sequence). This CDR3 is built from 14 residues. With V trimmed by 7 bases and J by 4 bases, 6 bases remained unmatched. The CDR3 region is CASTPGQGAYEQYF. CDR3 in DNA: TGTGCCAGTACCCCCGGACAGGGGGCTTACGAGCAGTACTTC.

The chain couples TRBV5-1 to TRBJ2-7; no firm D call. The V and J ends lost 7 bases and 0 bases respectively, with 11 bases between them. This CDR3 spans 13 amino acids. Germline V gene data show CDR1 as SGHRS and CDR2 as YFSETQ. CDR3 sequence (DNA): TGCGCCAGCGCGCGCGGCAGCTCCTACGAGCAGTACTTC. As protein: CASARGSSYEQYF.

This clone was seen only once. Other DNA sequences within the sample encode an identical CDR3. V usage is TRBV11-2 and J usage is TRBJ2-7; 7 positions agree with TRBD1. Trimming at V came to 7 bases and at J to 1 base, leaving 10 bases not matched to a gene. In germline, CDR1 is SGHAT, CDR2 FQNNGV. The CDR3 spans 15 residues. CDR3 in amino acids: CASNPRRDSSYEQYF. The CDR3 nucleotides read TGTGCCAGCAACCCACGCCGGGACAGTTCCTACGAGCAGTACTTC.

The V gene is TRBV28, the J gene TRBJ2-5; 7 bases are shared with TRBD2. CDR1 is MDHEN, CDR2 SYDVKM, per germline. CDR3 length: 16 amino acids. V gave up 4 bases and J gave up 3 bases; unmatched junction bases: 11. CDR3 sequence (DNA): TGTGCCAGCAGTTCGGGTGGGGACGGACTAGAAGAGACCCAGTACTTC. Its translation is CASSSGGDGLEETQYF. The whole variable domain, remainder taken from reference TRBV28 and TRBJ2-5, is DVKVTQSSRYLVKRTGEKVFLECVQDMDHENMFWYRQDPGLGLRLIYFSYDVKMKEKGDIPEGYSVSREKKERFSLILESASTNQTSMYLCASSSGGDGLEETQYFGPGTRLLVL.

As for this clone: This sample includes further DNA sequences coding for the same CDR3. The rearrangement uses TRBV28 and TRBJ1-5; the D is unclear. V gave up 2 bases and J gave up 4 bases, with 6 bases separating them. The germline V gene has CDR1 MDHEN and CDR2 SYDVKM. The CDR3 is made up of 13 amino acids. CDR3 residues: CASSLGTNQPQHF. CDR3 coding DNA: TGTGCCAGCAGTTTAGGAACGAATCAGCCCCAGCATTTT.

The chain couples TRBV7-9 to TRBJ2-7; no clear D gene. V was cut by 4 bases and J by 5 bases, with 21 bases left in between. The CDR3 has 16 amino acids. Germline V lookup: CDR1 SEHNR, CDR2 FQNEAQ (reference sequence). The CDR3 DNA reads as TGTGCCAGCAGCTCCTTCAAGTTTTATCGCGAGGACGAGCAGTACTTC. The encoded protein is CASSSFKFYREDEQYF.

This chain connects TRBV5-1 to TRBJ1-4; D remains ambiguous. Trimming cost V 0 bases and J 2 bases, with 8 bases left between them. This CDR3 is 15 amino acids long. From germline, CDR1 is SGHRS and CDR2 YFSETQ. The CDR3 spells CASSLDRVTNEKLFF. DNA of the CDR3: TGCGCCAGCAGCTTGGACCGGGTCACTAATGAAAAACTGTTTTTT.

Only a few counts were recorded for this clone. Other nucleotide sequences in the sample specify the same CDR3. This chain connects TRBV7-9 to TRBJ1-5; D remains ambiguous. The germline gives CDR1 SEHNR, CDR2 FQNEAQ (reference sequence). Trimming pared 1 base from V and 6 bases from J, leaving 4 bases between. The CDR3 spans 12 residues. DNA for the CDR3: TGTGCCAGCAGCTTAGGCGCTCAGCCCCAGCATTTT. As protein: CASSLGAQPQHF.

V and J are TRBV28 and TRBJ2-5; 8 nucleotides match TRBD1. V lost 4 bases and J lost 0; bases outside the gene matches: 7. The germline gives CDR1 MDHEN, CDR2 SYDVKM. The CDR3 is 16 amino acids. CDR3 nucleotide sequence: TGTGCCAGCAGTTATATGACAGGGGCGCACCAAGAGACCCAGTACTTC. The encoded protein is CASSYMTGAHQETQYF.

Details on this clone: The sample carries other DNA sequences with the same CDR3. The J gene is TRBJ1-5, the V gene TRBV30; weak D call: TRBD1 (6 bases). V was pared by 0 bases and J by 3 bases, with 9 bases between. CDR1 and CDR2 from the germline V gene are GTSNPN and SVGIG (reference sequence). CDR3 size: 14 residues. CDR3 bases: TGTGCCTGGAGTGTCGGACAGCCCAATCAGCCCCAGCATTTT. Amino acid sequence: CAWSVGQPNQPQHF.

J is TRBJ2-7 and V is TRBV9; 9 bases are a match to TRBD1. Trimming at V came to 4 bases and at J to 7 bases, leaving 15 bases not matched to a gene. Germline values: CDR1 SGDLS, CDR2 YYNGEE. The CDR3 totals 16 residues. CDR3 DNA: TGTGCCAGCAGCCCCAAAACCATACAGGGGGCTCAAGAGCAGTACTTC. This codes for CASSPKTIQGAQEQYF.

The chain couples TRBV9 to TRBJ1-5, with D perhaps TRBD1 (5 bases). This CDR3 region has 14 residues. Germline loops: CDR1 SGDLS, CDR2 YYNGEE. The V end was cut by 0 bases, the J end by 6 bases, with 10 bases between. The CDR3 is CASSVGQGVQPQHF. The CDR3 DNA is TGTGCCAGCAGCGTAGGCCAGGGCGTTCAGCCCCAGCATTTT.

As concerns this clone: The same CDR3 can be traced to other DNA sequences in this sample. J is TRBJ2-3 and V is TRBV19; no firm D call. From germline, CDR1 is LNHDA and CDR2 SQIVND (reference sequence). Trimming cost V 5 bases and J 1 base, with 4 bases left between them. The length of the CDR3 is 12 residues. DNA of the CDR3: TGTGCCAGTAGTCTGGGCACAGATACGCAGTATTTT. It codes for CASSLGTDTQYF.

The count of this clone is one. A junction boundary mismatches the germline segment, possibly from a read error. The sample has other DNA sequences that encode this CDR3 too. The chain links TRBV5-1 to TRBJ2-3; TRBD2 might be the D (5 bases). Looked up from germline, CDR1 is SGHRS and CDR2 is YFSETQ. The CDR3 spans 16 residues. The CDR3 protein is CASSFGEGWSTDTQYF. The CDR3 region has the DNA TGCGCTAGCAGCTTTGGTGAGGGATGGAGCACAGATACGCAGTATTTT.

CDR3 in amino acids: CASSSWVHGKMDEQFF. As DNA, the CDR3 is TGTGCCAGCAGTTCTTGGGTTCACGGTAAAATGGATGAGCAGTTCTTC. V and J are TRBV6-5 and TRBJ2-1; D is unresolved. This CDR3 has 16 residues. Per the germline V gene, CDR1 is MNHEY and CDR2 is SVGAGI. Deletions cut 4 bases from V and 8 bases from J, with 21 bases between.

The V call is TRBV5-1, the J call TRBJ2-1, with 8 positions matching TRBD2. The germline V gene encodes CDR1 SGHRS and CDR2 YFSETQ. The CDR3 loop spans 17 amino acids. The trim removed 0 bases at V and 3 bases at J, leaving 8 bases unmatched. The CDR3 DNA follows: TGCGCCAGCAGCTTGGAGGTAGCGGGACTCAACTACAATGAGCAGTTCTTC. It is translated as CASSLEVAGLNYNEQFF.

Concerning this clone itself: The sample contains more than one DNA sequence encoding this CDR3. Here the CDR3 DNA reads TGTGCCAGTAGTATATCCTTCTACAATGAGCAGTTCTTC. Amino acids: CASSISFYNEQFF. The chain employs TRBV19 and TRBJ2-1; D not resolved. The CDR3 is made up of 13 amino acids. Trimming left V 2 bases short and J 3 bases short, with 5 bases between. Germline V gene data show CDR1 as LNHDA and CDR2 as SQIVND (reference sequence).

This clone was found a few times. This rearrangement joins TRBV4-2 to TRBJ1-1, with 7 nucleotides matching TRBD1. The J segment lost 3 bases and the V segment lost 2 bases, leaving 3 bases of the junction unmatched. The CDR3 has 14 residues. From germline, CDR1 is LGHNA and CDR2 YNFKEQ. The CDR3 is CASSQRRGHTEAFF. The CDR3 DNA sequence: TGTGCCAGCAGCCAAAGAAGGGGGCACACTGAAGCTTTCTTT.

This CDR3 reads CASGDGNQPQHF. Written as DNA, the CDR3 is TGTGCCAGCGGGGACGGCAATCAGCCCCAGCATTTT. V usage is TRBV11-2 and J usage is TRBJ1-5, with D possibly TRBD1 on 5 matching bases. The length of the CDR3 is 12 residues. Germline CDR1 reads SGHAT; CDR2 reads FQNNGV. Trimming removed 8 bases from V and 2 bases from J, with 7 bases in between.

The chain uses TRBV2 and TRBJ2-5; 7 nucleotides agree with TRBD1. V was pared by 6 bases and J by 2 bases, with 6 bases of the junction left unmatched. The CDR3 consists of 14 residues. The germline CDR1 and CDR2 sequences are SNHLY and FYNNEI. The CDR3: CASSGQVRQETQYF. In nucleotides, the CDR3 is TGTGCCAGCAGCGGACAGGTCAGGCAAGAGACCCAGTACTTC.

V and J are TRBV10-3 and TRBJ2-1; 7 bases agree with TRBD1. The germline V gene has CDR1 ENHRY and CDR2 SYGVKD. V shed 2 bases, J shed 1 base, and the junction held 5 bases outside the gene matches. This CDR3 spans 16 amino acids. CDR3 protein: CAISETTGRSYNEQFF. The DNA of the CDR3 is TGTGCCATCAGTGAGACGACAGGGCGGTCCTACAATGAGCAGTTCTTC.

The V call is TRBV9, the J call TRBJ1-1, with D possibly TRBD1 on 6 matching bases. Germline assignment: CDR1 SGDLS and CDR2 YYNGEE. The CDR3 contains 13 residues. V was pared by 0 bases and J by 7 bases, with 10 bases between. The chain's CDR3 is CASSVAAGVEAFF. CDR3 nucleotide sequence: TGTGCCAGCAGCGTAGCGGCAGGGGTTGAAGCTTTCTTT.

The chain has TRBV15 and TRBJ2-7; TRBD1 matches 10 bases. There are 17 residues in the CDR3. J lost 1 base, V lost 6 bases, and 12 bases had no gene match. Per germline, CDR1 LNHNV and CDR2 YYDKDF (reference sequence). The CDR3 nucleotides read TGTGCCACCAGGACAGGGGGCCCTTGGGATGTATCCTACGAGCAGTACTTC. Translating gives CATRTGGPWDVSYEQYF.

This chain connects TRBV4-3 to TRBJ2-6, with TRBD1 matching over 8 bases. Germline trimming cut 5 bases from V and 0 bases from J; bases unmatched to any gene: 6. Germline V gives CDR1 LGHNA, CDR2 YSLEER. The CDR3 length is 17 residues. In nucleotides, the CDR3 is TGCGCCAGCAGCTCCGGGACAGGACACTCTGGGGCCAACGTCCTGACTTTC. Its protein product is CASSSGTGHSGANVLTF.

The chain uses TRBV9 and TRBJ2-4; D might be TRBD1 (6 bases). Germline V CDR1 and CDR2: SGDLS, YYNGEE. The CDR3 extends over 17 amino acids. V gave up 3 bases and J gave up 0 bases, with 16 bases separating them. CDR3 region: CASSAGRGNSAKNIQYF. Here the CDR3 DNA reads TGTGCCAGCAGCGCGGGCAGGGGAAACTCAGCCAAAAACATTCAGTACTTC. Complete variable domain (other parts from reference TRBV9 and TRBJ2-4): DSGVTQTPKHLITATGQRVTLRCSPRSGDLSVYWYQQSLDQGLQFLIQYYNGEERAKGNILERFSAQQFPDLHSELNLSSLELGDSALYFCASSAGRGNSAKNIQYFGAGTRLSVL.